Shown below are 5 T cell receptor beta chains from a single sample sequenced in a study of regulatory T cells in long-lasting Graves disease. Relying on iRepertoire HTBI primers and Arm-PCR of CDR3 regions, the team built TCR beta libraries. TCRdb used MiXCR to reprocess the multiplex PCR reads, holding one entry per CDR3 protein. Of about 470,000 distinct CDR3 sequences listed, under 20% are singletons. Stated time point: newly diagnosed GD, antithyroid drugs for less than 3 months. After RNA was extracted from PBMCs, the TCR library was made from it. These data were also filed under a second study, of T cells in Graves' hyperthyroidism and ophthalmopathy.

Sequencing was performed on peripheral blood mononuclear cells (PBMCs), taken at new diagnosis, from a patient treated with antithyroid drugs. These receptors were taken from a man in his forties with Graves disease.

The chain joins TRBV19 to TRBJ2-4, with a weak D call TRBD1 (5 bases). CDR3 length: 13 residues. Germline V gene lookup returns CDR1 LNHDA and CDR2 SQIVND (reference sequence). V was cut by 3 bases and J by 6 bases, with 9 bases left in between. CDR3 sequence: CASSIERGNIQYF. The DNA of the CDR3 is TGTGCCAGTAGTATTGAAAGGGGAAACATTCAGTACTTC.

This clonotype was picked up many times. CDR3 nucleotide sequence: TGTGCCTGGAGTGGCAGTACCAATCAGCCCCAGCATTTT. This codes for CAWSGSTNQPQHF. The rearrangement uses TRBV30 and TRBJ1-5; D is undetermined. The germline V gene encodes CDR1 GTSNPN and CDR2 SVGIG (reference sequence). This CDR3 has 13 residues. V lost 1 base and J 3 bases, leaving 7 bases between the germline ends. Drawing the rest from reference TRBV30 and TRBJ1-5, the complete variable domain is SQTIHQWPATLVQPVGSPLSLECTVEGTSNPNLYWYRQAAGRGLQLLFYSVGIGQISSEVPQNLSASRPQDRQFILSSKKLLLSDSGFYLCAWSGSTNQPQHFGDGTRLSIL.

This clonotype came up many times. V is TRBV5-1 and J is TRBJ2-7, with 10 bases aligning to TRBD2. This CDR3 contains 14 residues. J lost 2 bases, V lost 1 base, and 0 bases had no gene match. Germline loops: CDR1 SGHRS, CDR2 YFSETQ. The CDR3: CASSLTSGTYEQYF. The CDR3 DNA sequence: TGCGCCAGCAGCTTGACTAGCGGGACCTACGAGCAGTACTTC.

This chain links TRBV20-1 with TRBJ2-7; no clear D gene. Between the trimmed V and J ends, which lost 4 bases and 1 base, there was a span of 11 bases. There are 13 residues in the CDR3. Germline V gives CDR1 DFQATT, CDR2 SNEGSKA (reference sequence). The CDR3 DNA is TGCAGTGCTACCGCAGTGGTTTCCTACGAGCAGTACTTC. It specifies CSATAVVSYEQYF.

This clonotype showed up many times. The rearrangement joins TRBV2 to TRBJ2-6; D uncertain. This CDR3 has 16 residues. V shed 6 bases and J shed 0 bases, with 12 bases lying between them. Germline CDR1 SNHLY, CDR2 FYNNEI. The DNA for the CDR3 is TGTGCCAGCAGGTCCCGGCTGTTCTCTGGGGCCAACGTCCTGACTTTC. Its protein is CASRSRLFSGANVLTF.